This T cell receptor beta chain was identified during a study of post-analysis software for immune sequencing data. As for the study in general: Progressive-relapsing, secondary progressive and relapsing-remitting multiple sclerosis were among the disease courses included. Study conclusions and caveats: With F measure, samples from one preparation batch clustered together strongly. When patients were compared with controls, about five TRBV segments were more frequent, TRBV5-6, TRBV5-1 and TRBV20-1 among them.

A remark on this clonotype: Its antigen is still unknown.

This CDR3 is built from 14 residues. Germline lookup yields CDR1 DFQATT and CDR2 SNEGSKA (reference sequence). Trimming took 5 bases from V and 3 from J, leaving 16 bases between them. Incorporated into the TCR beta cDNA libraries were unique molecular identifiers, which served to reduce PCR and sequencing biases. T cells, about 0.95 to 10 million of them, yielded about 500,000 cDNA molecules. TCRdb reprocessed the PCR reads with MiXCR, giving one entry per CDR3 protein. The sample holds hundreds of thousands of distinct CDR3 sequences; 59% are singletons and the top ten take roughly 12%. This rearrangement joins TRBV20-1 to TRBJ1-1; D gene uncertain. The TCR was taken from a girl aged 2 to 10 with multiple sclerosis. What was sequenced was blood. CDR3 DNA: TGCAGTGCTGCTCGGCTGGTCGGGGACACTGAAGCTTTCTTT. Protein: CSAARLVGDTEAFF.